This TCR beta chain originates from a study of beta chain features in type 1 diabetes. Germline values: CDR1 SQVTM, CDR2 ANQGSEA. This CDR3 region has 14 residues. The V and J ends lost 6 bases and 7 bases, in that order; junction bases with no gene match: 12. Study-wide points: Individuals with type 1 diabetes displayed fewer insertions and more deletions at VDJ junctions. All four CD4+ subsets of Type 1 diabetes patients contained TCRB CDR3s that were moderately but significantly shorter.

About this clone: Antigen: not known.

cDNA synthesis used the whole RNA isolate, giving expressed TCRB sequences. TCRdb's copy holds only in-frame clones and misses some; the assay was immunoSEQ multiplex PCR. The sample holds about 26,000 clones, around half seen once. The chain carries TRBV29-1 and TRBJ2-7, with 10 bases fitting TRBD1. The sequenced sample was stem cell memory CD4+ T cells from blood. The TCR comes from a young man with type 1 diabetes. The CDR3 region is CSVATGTGVKEQYF. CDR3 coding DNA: TGCAGCGTGGCCACCGGGACAGGGGTTAAGGAGCAGTACTTC.